This T cell receptor beta chain comes out of a study of CD8+CD57+ T cells in acquired aplastic anemia. Details on this clonotype: Relative to the germline gene, one junction end is altered; a read error may explain this.

The TCR beta profiling, which covered VDJ combination and CDR3 sequence, was carried out using genomic DNA as the template. TCRdb reprocessed the reads via MiXCR and lists one record per CDR3 protein. The sample records about 150,000 distinct CDR3 sequences, over 50% being singletons. Germline V gene lookup returns CDR1 LNHDA and CDR2 SQIVND (reference sequence). There are 13 residues in the CDR3. Sequencing was done on patients that had shown CD8+CD57+ cell expansion by flow cytometry. This clonotype originated in a human donor with aplastic anemia. The sample comprised sorted CD4+, CD8+, or CD8+CD57+ T cells (not recorded which) from PBMCs. This chain connects TRBV19 to TRBJ1-1; no clear D. The CDR3 nucleotides read TGTGCCAGTAAAAAGCAATTCATGGCTGAGGCTTTCTTT. It specifies CASKKQFMAEAFF.